Below, 26 T cell receptor beta chains from the same sample are listed, as sequenced in a study of CXCR3-negative and CXCR3-positive naive CD8 T cells (dated by TCRdb to 2018 to 2020). On the study overall, not on this receptor specifically: TRB CDR3s from CXCR3-positive naive cells showed higher hydrophobicity (lower Kidera factor 4), lower energy, and higher strength and volume indices than CXCR3-negative naive cells.

Sequencing relied on a NextSeq 550. The Human TCR Profiling Kit (MiLaboratory) was used to make UMI-labeled 5' RACE TRB cDNA libraries. Each CDR3 protein sequence appears as one entry after TCRdb reprocessed the reads, and no DNA is included. The sample's own table lists roughly 65,000 distinct CDR3 sequences. 0.71% of the sample is in the top ten clones. Antigens of these TCRs are unknown. Material: naive CXCR3+ CD8+ T cells from blood. Reading the label with the study, this specimen's cell subset or site is: CD45RO-CCR7+CD27+CD95- naive CD8+ T cells expressing CXCR3 (TNR3+). The receptors here all came from a human donor in good health. Some clones in this sample may be carry-over from other donors' samples.

V gene TRBV20-1 combines with J gene TRBJ1-2. The CDR3 has 14 residues. The germline CDR1 and CDR2 sequences are DFQATT and SNEGSKA (reference sequence). The CDR3 protein is CSARSSLEAHGYTF.

The V call is TRBV6-2 or TRBV6-3, the J call TRBJ2-5. The CDR3 runs to 15 residues. Per germline, CDR1 MNHEY and CDR2 SVGEGT. This chain's CDR3 is CASSYSTRVQETQYF.

This rearrangement joins TRBV3-1 to TRBJ2-5; checking the TCRdb D call of TRBD1 is not possible without DNA. The CDR3 consists of 16 residues. CDR1 and CDR2 from the germline V gene are LGHDT and YNNKEL (reference sequence). The CDR3 loop is CASSQVEGTNWETQYF.

The chain employs TRBV7-9 and TRBJ2-2. This CDR3 has 17 amino acids. The germline V gene has CDR1 SEHNR and CDR2 FQNEAQ (reference sequence). The CDR3 region is CASSLDTPRANTGELFF.

The V gene is TRBV29-1, the J gene TRBJ2-1; TCRdb selects TRBD1, and the lack of DNA leaves this call unchecked. Germline V gives CDR1 SQVTM, CDR2 ANQGSEA. This CDR3 spans 16 amino acids. This chain's CDR3 is CSVEARQVPSHNEQFF.

The chain has TRBV29-1 and TRBJ1-2. Germline assignment: CDR1 SQVTM and CDR2 ANQGSEA. This CDR3 spans 15 amino acids. CDR3 in amino acids: CSVELPTGGFYGYTF. The variable domain in full, completed from reference TRBV29-1 and TRBJ1-2, reads SAVISQKPSRDICQRGTSLTIQCQVDSQVTMMFWYRQQPGQSLTLIATANQGSEATYESGFVIDKFPISRPNLTFSTLTVSNMSPEDSSIYLCSVELPTGGFYGYTFGSGTRLTVV.

The V gene is TRBV6-5, the J gene TRBJ1-2; TCRdb's D gene call, TRBD1, goes unchecked for lack of DNA. The germline V gene has CDR1 MNHEY and CDR2 SVGAGI. The CDR3 runs to 19 residues. The CDR3 sequence is CASSYSDYTRDRGEFGYTF.

The rearrangement joins TRBV25-1 to TRBJ1-2. This CDR3 is built from 14 residues. CDR1 is MGHDK and CDR2 is SYGVNS in the germline V gene. The CDR3 protein is CASSEPGPFGGYTF.

The V and J genes are TRBV28 and TRBJ2-5; TCRdb's D call, TRBD2, is unchecked because there is no DNA. The CDR3 spans 13 residues. CDR1 and CDR2 (germline): MDHEN, SYDVKM. The CDR3 protein is CASSSGLEETQYF. Full variable domain (missing parts from reference TRBV28 and TRBJ2-5): DVKVTQSSRYLVKRTGEKVFLECVQDMDHENMFWYRQDPGLGLRLIYFSYDVKMKEKGDIPEGYSVSREKKERFSLILESASTNQTSMYLCASSSGLEETQYFGPGTRLLVL.

The chain links TRBV7-6 to TRBJ2-2. The CDR3 consists of 11 residues. Germline V CDR1 and CDR2: SGHVS, FNYEAQ. The CDR3 is CASSLQGRVFF.

The rearrangement uses TRBV14 and TRBJ2-7. The CDR3 sequence is 14 residues long. Germline V gene data show CDR1 as SGHDN and CDR2 as FVKESK. Here the CDR3 reads CASSQVGISYEQYF.

The genes are TRBV28 and TRBJ2-7; TCRdb picks TRBD1, but there is no DNA to check that call. From germline, CDR1 is MDHEN and CDR2 SYDVKM. The CDR3 sequence is 16 residues long. The chain's CDR3 is CASSLTGTPFHYEQYF.

The chain couples TRBV7-9 to TRBJ2-2; TCRdb names TRBD1, which stays unverified in the absence of DNA. This CDR3 has 17 residues. Germline CDR1 is SEHNR and CDR2 is FQNEAQ (reference sequence). CDR3 amino acids: CASSFTTGTENTGELFF.

The gene calls are TRBV27 and TRBJ2-7. Per germline, CDR1 MNHEY and CDR2 SMNVEV (reference sequence). The CDR3 is 14 amino acids. The CDR3: CASSPELSSYEQYF.

The rearrangement uses TRBV29-1 and TRBJ2-6. This CDR3 has 15 amino acids. In germline, CDR1 is SQVTM, CDR2 ANQGSEA. The CDR3 protein is CSVEERPSGANVLTF.

The genes are TRBV7-8 and TRBJ2-2. Germline V CDR1 and CDR2: SGHVS, FQNEAQ. CDR3 length equals 15 residues. The CDR3 here is CASSPHAPNTRELFF. The full variable domain, with the rest looked up from reference TRBV7-8 and TRBJ2-2, is GAGVSQSPRYKVAKRGQDVALRCDPISGHVSLFWYQQALGQGPEFLTYFQNEAQLDKSGLPSDRFFAERPEGSVSTLKIQRTQQEDSAVYLCASSPHAPNTRELFFGEGSRLTVL.

The J gene is TRBJ1-2, the V gene TRBV29-1; TCRdb outputs TRBD1, but without DNA this stays unchecked. The CDR3 is 16 amino acids. Looked up from germline, CDR1 is SQVTM and CDR2 is ANQGSEA. The CDR3 loop reads CSVGQTPGQGAYGYTF.

This sequence joins TRBV5-1 and TRBJ1-3. The CDR3 consists of 15 residues. CDR1 is SGHRS, CDR2 YFSETQ, per germline. The CDR3 sequence: CASSSDRGAGNTIYF.

This chain connects TRBV4-3 to TRBJ1-1; TCRdb picks TRBD1, but there is no DNA to check that call. The CDR3 contains 15 residues. Germline loops: CDR1 LGHNA, CDR2 YSLEER. The CDR3 loop is CASSPGDSMNTEAFF.

V and J are TRBV7-8 and TRBJ1-4; the D call from TCRdb, TRBD1, cannot be confirmed without DNA. Germline V gene lookup returns CDR1 SGHVS and CDR2 FQNEAQ. The length of the CDR3 is 15 residues. The CDR3 loop reads CASSPARVLNEKLFF.

This chain joins TRBV12-3 or TRBV12-4 and TRBJ1-1. This CDR3 comprises 11 residues. CDR3 loop: CASKWAGGAFF.

V and J are TRBV28 and TRBJ2-1; TCRdb proposes TRBD1, but this gene call is untestable without DNA. The CDR3 is 16 residues long. Germline lookup yields CDR1 MDHEN and CDR2 SYDVKM. The CDR3 loop is CATGAYQTGFNNEQFF.

The chain carries TRBV30 and TRBJ2-1; TCRdb selects TRBD1, and the lack of DNA leaves this call unchecked. The germline V gene has CDR1 GTSNPN and CDR2 SVGIG (reference sequence). The CDR3 is 13 residues long. This chain's CDR3 is CAWSLDTYNEQFF. The full variable domain, rest sourced from reference TRBV30 and TRBJ2-1, is SQTIHQWPATLVQPVGSPLSLECTVEGTSNPNLYWYRQAAGRGLQLLFYSVGIGQISSEVPQNLSASRPQDRQFILSSKKLLLSDSGFYLCAWSLDTYNEQFFGPGTRLTVL.

The rearrangement uses TRBV9 and TRBJ2-5; the TRBD1 assignment by TCRdb is unverifiable without DNA. The CDR3 totals 16 residues. The germline V gene encodes CDR1 SGDLS and CDR2 YYNGEE. CDR3 loop: CASSGAGAEYQETQYF.

V is TRBV4-3 and J is TRBJ2-7; TCRdb's D call of TRBD1 is untestable without DNA. Germline V gives CDR1 LGHNA, CDR2 YSLEER. The CDR3 consists of 17 residues. CDR3 in amino acids: CASSQEQGFPSSYEQYF.

The chain carries TRBV6-5 and TRBJ2-7. Germline lookup yields CDR1 MNHEY and CDR2 SVGAGI. The CDR3 has 15 residues. This CDR3 is CASSYVLGPAYEQYF.